Sequencing of this T cell receptor beta chain was carried out in a study of cytomegalovirus exposure and HLA in healthy donors. PCR used 60 Vbeta primers and 13 Jbeta primers. Using immunoSEQ multiplex PCR, the repertoire was profiled, and TCRdb retains in-frame clones only, with some absent. The repertoire holds 200,000 or so clones, with over 70% as singletons. Concerning this clone: Its specificity is not known.

CDR1 and CDR2 (germline): MRHNA, SNTAGT. CDR3 length: 15 residues. V was pared by 4 bases and J by 4 bases, with 7 bases of the junction left unmatched. All the people who gave samples were healthy bone marrow donors. Findings of the study overall: Some public TCRs appeared in many individuals, while most sequences were rare.

Sequencing was done on a sample of PBMCs. The rearrangement uses TRBV6-4 and TRBJ1-3; 7 nucleotides agree with TRBD1. The TCR comes from a woman aged 18-29 years in good health and CMV-seropositive. Here the CDR3 reads CASSVKDRFGNTIYF. The CDR3 DNA follows: TGTGCCAGCAGTGTCAAGGACAGGTTCGGAAACACCATATATTTT.